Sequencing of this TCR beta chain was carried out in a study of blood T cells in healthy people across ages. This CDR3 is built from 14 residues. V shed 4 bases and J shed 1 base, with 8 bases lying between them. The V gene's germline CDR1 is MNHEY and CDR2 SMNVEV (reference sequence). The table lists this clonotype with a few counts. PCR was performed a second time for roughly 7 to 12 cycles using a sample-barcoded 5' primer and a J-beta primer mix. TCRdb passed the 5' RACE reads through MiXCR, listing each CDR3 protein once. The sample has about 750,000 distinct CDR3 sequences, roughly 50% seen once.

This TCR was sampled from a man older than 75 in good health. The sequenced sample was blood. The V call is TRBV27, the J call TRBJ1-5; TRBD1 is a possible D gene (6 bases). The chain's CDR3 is CASSSDRSNQPQHF. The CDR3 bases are TGTGCCAGCAGTTCCGACAGGAGCAATCAGCCCCAGCATTTT.